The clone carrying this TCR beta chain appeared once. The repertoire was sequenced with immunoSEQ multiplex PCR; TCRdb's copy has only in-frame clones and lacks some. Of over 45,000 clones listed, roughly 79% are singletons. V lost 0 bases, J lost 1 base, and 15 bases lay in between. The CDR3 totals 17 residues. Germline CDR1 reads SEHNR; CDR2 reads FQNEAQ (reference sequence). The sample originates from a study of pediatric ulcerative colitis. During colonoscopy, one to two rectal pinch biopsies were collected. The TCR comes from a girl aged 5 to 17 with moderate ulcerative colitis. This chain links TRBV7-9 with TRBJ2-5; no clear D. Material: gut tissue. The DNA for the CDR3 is TGTGCCAGCAGCTTAGCGATCATTAGCCGGACCCAAGAGACCCAGTACTTC. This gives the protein CASSLAIISRTQETQYF.